The 21 T cell receptor beta chains reported below all come from one sample, sequenced in a study of CXCR3-negative and CXCR3-positive naive CD8 T cells. Study-level points and caveats: Naive cells with CXCR3 showed TRB CDR3s that were more hydrophobic than those in CXCR3-negative naive cells.

The authors made the TRB cDNA libraries by 5' RACE using UMI labels. TCRdb reprocessed the 5' RACE reads, with one entry per CDR3 protein and no DNA. In all, the sample yields about 150,000 distinct CDR3 sequences. These receptors lack a known antigen. The sequenced sample consisted of naive CXCR3+ CD8+ T cells from blood. Regarding subset: CD45RO-CCR7+CD27+CD95- naive CD8+ T cells expressing CXCR3 (TNR3+). The receptors shown here come from a human donor in good health. Some clones in this sample may be carry-over from other donors' samples.

The chain has TRBV7-9 and TRBJ2-1. Looked up from germline, CDR1 is SEHNR and CDR2 is FQNEAQ (reference sequence). This CDR3 is 11 amino acids long. CDR3 sequence reads: CASSFKLEQFF.

The chain uses TRBV29-1 and TRBJ2-7; the TCRdb D gene call, TRBD2, has no DNA to confirm it. The CDR3 totals 15 residues. Germline V gene data show CDR1 as SQVTM and CDR2 as ANQGSEA. The chain's CDR3 is CSVVTQGGETYEQYF.

This chain connects TRBV5-6 to TRBJ2-7; TCRdb gives TRBD1 as the D gene, but with no DNA this cannot be confirmed. From germline, CDR1 is SGHDT and CDR2 YYEEEE. This CDR3 contains 14 residues. CDR3 sequence: CASSLGGQAYEQYF.

The rearrangement joins TRBV27 to TRBJ2-3; TCRdb reports TRBD2, a call that lacks DNA to check it against. CDR3 length: 16 residues. The V gene's germline CDR1 is MNHEY and CDR2 SMNVEV (reference sequence). The CDR3 spells CASSLSSSGGTDTQYF.

This rearrangement joins TRBV2 to TRBJ1-6. The CDR3 contains 14 residues. CDR1 and CDR2 (germline): SNHLY, FYNNEI. The CDR3 spells CASSLGTIPSPLHF.

The CDR3 region is CASNLLGLAYEQYF. The V gene is TRBV12-3 or TRBV12-4, the J gene TRBJ2-7; TCRdb names TRBD2, which stays unverified in the absence of DNA. The CDR3 spans 14 residues.

The chain couples TRBV4-2 to TRBJ1-5. Germline values: CDR1 LGHNA, CDR2 YNFKEQ. The CDR3 sequence is 14 residues long. CDR3 sequence: CASSEDLSGQPQHF.

The chain uses TRBV7-2 and TRBJ1-2; TCRdb indicates TRBD1, and absent DNA this call remains unverified. Germline V gene lookup returns CDR1 SGHTA and CDR2 FQGNSA. The CDR3 spans 16 residues. CDR3 in amino acids: CASSSGPGQGSYGYTF.

V and J are TRBV6-5 and TRBJ2-2; with no DNA, the TCRdb D assignment of TRBD2 cannot be verified. In germline, CDR1 is MNHEY, CDR2 SVGAGI. The CDR3 consists of 15 residues. Here the CDR3 reads CASSYSPGANGELFF.

This chain links TRBV7-9 with TRBJ2-7. Germline V gene sequence: CDR1 SEHNR, CDR2 FQNEAQ (reference sequence). This CDR3 has 15 amino acids. The CDR3 loop reads CACSLVKQSSYEQYF.

Here the CDR3 reads CASSQEVVSSYEQYF. The chain joins TRBV3-1 to TRBJ2-7. Germline CDR1 is LGHDT and CDR2 is YNNKEL (reference sequence). The CDR3 loop spans 15 amino acids.

J is TRBJ2-7 and V is TRBV7-8; TCRdb gives TRBD2 as the D gene, but with no DNA this cannot be confirmed. This CDR3 is built from 16 residues. Looked up from germline, CDR1 is SGHVS and CDR2 is FQNEAQ. CDR3 loop: CASSLVNSGTNYEQYF.

The J gene is TRBJ2-7, the V gene TRBV5-1; the TCRdb call, TRBD1, lacks DNA for checking. Germline CDR1 reads SGHRS; CDR2 reads YFSETQ. CDR3 length: 16 residues. The CDR3 region is CASSSRRGGSSYEQYF.

V and J are TRBV7-9 and TRBJ2-7; with no DNA, the TCRdb D assignment of TRBD1 cannot be verified. This CDR3 is built from 15 residues. The germline V gene has CDR1 SEHNR and CDR2 FQNEAQ (reference sequence). The CDR3 reads CASYPTGDRNYEQYF. Drawing the rest from reference TRBV7-9 and TRBJ2-7, the complete variable domain is DTGVSQNPRHKITKRGQNVTFRCDPISEHNRLYWYRQTLGQGPEFLTYFQNEAQLEKSRLLSDRFSAERPKGSFSTLEIQRTEQGDSAMYLCASYPTGDRNYEQYFGPGTRLTVT.

J is TRBJ2-2 and V is TRBV29-1; TCRdb indicates TRBD2, and absent DNA this call remains unverified. This CDR3 is built from 13 residues. Germline values: CDR1 SQVTM, CDR2 ANQGSEA. CDR3 in amino acids: CSVLAGLTGELFF.

This CDR3 is CASSYSIGEGTDTQYF. The genes are TRBV6-6 and TRBJ2-3; without DNA, the TCRdb call of TRBD1 cannot be checked. This CDR3 has 16 residues. Per the germline V gene, CDR1 is MNHNY and CDR2 is SVGAGI (reference sequence).

The chain couples TRBV2 to TRBJ2-7; there is no DNA to check the TCRdb D call of TRBD1. This CDR3 contains 14 residues. CDR1 and CDR2 (germline): SNHLY, FYNNEI. The chain's CDR3 is CASSEGDRTYEQYF.

This chain uses TRBV7-9 with TRBJ1-2; TCRdb's D call, TRBD1, is unchecked because there is no DNA. There are 15 residues in the CDR3. Germline values: CDR1 SEHNR, CDR2 FQNEAQ (reference sequence). Here the CDR3 reads CASSSAQGSYYGYTF.

The rearrangement joins TRBV29-1 to TRBJ2-1. The CDR3 extends over 15 amino acids. Germline assignment: CDR1 SQVTM and CDR2 ANQGSEA. The CDR3: CSVEGSGSRYNEQFF.

The chain links TRBV7-6 to TRBJ2-3. Germline assignment: CDR1 SGHVS and CDR2 FNYEAQ. The CDR3 covers 12 residues. CDR3 amino acids: CASTTAGDTQYF.

The J gene is TRBJ1-2, the V gene TRBV7-6; TCRdb selects TRBD1, and the lack of DNA leaves this call unchecked. Germline lookup yields CDR1 SGHVS and CDR2 FNYEAQ. This CDR3 region has 16 residues. The CDR3 spells CASSLVTGDIMDGYTF.